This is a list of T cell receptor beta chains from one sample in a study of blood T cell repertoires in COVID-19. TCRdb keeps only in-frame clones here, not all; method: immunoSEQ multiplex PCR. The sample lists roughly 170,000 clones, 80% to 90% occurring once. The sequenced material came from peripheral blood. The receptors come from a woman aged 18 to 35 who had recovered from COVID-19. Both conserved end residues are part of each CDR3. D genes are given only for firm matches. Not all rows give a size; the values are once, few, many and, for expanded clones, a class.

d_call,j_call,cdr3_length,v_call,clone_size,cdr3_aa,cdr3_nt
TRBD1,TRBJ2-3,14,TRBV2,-,CASRTGQGGDTQYF,TGTGCCAGCAGAACCGGACAGGGGGGGGATACGCAGTATTTT
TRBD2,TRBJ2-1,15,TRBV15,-,CATSEGTSGHNEQFF,TGTGCCACCAGCGAAGGGACTAGCGGACACAATGAGCAGTTCTTC
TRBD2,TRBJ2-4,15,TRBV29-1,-,CSARLAGGPRDIQYF,TGCAGCGCCCGACTAGCGGGAGGGCCGAGGGACATTCAGTACTTC
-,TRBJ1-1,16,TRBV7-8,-,CASSLAIIGVRAEAFF,TGTGCCAGCAGCTTAGCGATCATCGGGGTTAGAGCTGAAGCTTTCTTT
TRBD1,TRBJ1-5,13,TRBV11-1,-,CASSLTGAQPQHF,TGTGCCAGCAGCTTGACAGGGGCTCAGCCCCAGCATTTT
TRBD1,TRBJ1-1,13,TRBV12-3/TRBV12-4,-,CASSRIQGAEAFF,TGTGCCAGCAGCCGAATACAGGGGGCTGAAGCTTTCTTT
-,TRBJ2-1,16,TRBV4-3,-,CASSQGISLSYNEQFF,TGCGCCAGCAGCCAAGGGATTAGCCTTTCCTACAATGAGCAGTTCTTC
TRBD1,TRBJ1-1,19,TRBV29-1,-,CSAAGDPGQGLLSNTEAFF,TGCAGCGCTGCCGGAGACCCGGGACAGGGCTTGTTATCGAACACTGAAGCTTTCTTT
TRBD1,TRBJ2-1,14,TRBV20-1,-,CSASDRGPYNEQFF,TGCAGTGCTAGTGACAGGGGACCCTACAATGAGCAGTTCTTC
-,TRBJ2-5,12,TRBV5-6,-,CASSLAYETQYF,TGTGCCAGCAGCTTGGCCTATGAGACCCAGTACTTC
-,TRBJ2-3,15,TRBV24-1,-,CATAPTGTSTDTQYF,TGTGCCACCGCCCCTACGGGAACTAGCACAGATACGCAGTATTTT
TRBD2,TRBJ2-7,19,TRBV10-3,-,CAIRRRTSGGHPQDTEQYF,TGTGCCATCAGGCGGCGGACTAGCGGGGGCCACCCCCAGGATACCGAGCAGTACTTC
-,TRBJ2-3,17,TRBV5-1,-,CASSSGTLLGSTDTQYF,TGCGCCAGCAGTTCCGGGACTCTCCTAGGCTCCACAGATACGCAGTATTTT
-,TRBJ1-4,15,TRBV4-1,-,CASSQVTGSGEKLFF,TGCGCCAGCAGCCAAGTGACAGGCTCGGGTGAAAAACTGTTTTTT
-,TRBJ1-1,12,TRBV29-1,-,CSVGHQNTEAFF,TGCAGCGTAGGACATCAGAACACTGAAGCTTTCTTT
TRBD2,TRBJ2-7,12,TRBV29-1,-,CSGREGAYEQYF,TGCAGCGGGCGGGAGGGGGCTTACGAGCAGTACTTC
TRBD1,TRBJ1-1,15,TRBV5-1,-,CASSKGTGTYTEAFF,TGCGCCAGCAGCAAAGGGACAGGGACTTACACTGAAGCTTTCTTT
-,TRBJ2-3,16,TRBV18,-,CASSPVGHLLPDTQYF,TGTGCCAGCTCACCGGTCGGACATTTACTCCCAGATACGCAGTATTTT
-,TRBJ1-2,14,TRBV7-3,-,CASSATDTSGGYTF,TGTGCCAGCAGCGCCACTGACACCTCTGGTGGCTACACCTTC
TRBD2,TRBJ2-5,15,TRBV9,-,CASSGSSGGGETQYF,TGTGCCAGCAGCGGATCTAGCGGGGGAGGGGAGACCCAGTACTTC
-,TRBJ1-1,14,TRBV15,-,CATSRIQGSVEAFF,TGTGCCACCAGCAGAATTCAGGGCAGTGTTGAAGCTTTCTTT
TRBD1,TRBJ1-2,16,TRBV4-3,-,CASSQETGGLNYGYTF,TGCGCCAGCAGCCAGGAGACAGGGGGCCTTAACTATGGCTACACCTTC
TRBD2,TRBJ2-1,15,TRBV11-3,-,CASSNWTSVYNEQFF,TGTGCCAGCAGCAACTGGACTAGCGTTTACAATGAGCAGTTCTTC
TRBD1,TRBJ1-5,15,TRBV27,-,CASRGTGTSNQPQHF,TGTGCCAGCAGGGGGACAGGCACCAGCAATCAGCCCCAGCATTTT
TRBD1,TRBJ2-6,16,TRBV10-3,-,CAGGQGAISGANVLTF,TGTGCCGGAGGACAGGGGGCGATCTCTGGGGCCAACGTCCTGACTTTC
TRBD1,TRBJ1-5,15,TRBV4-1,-,CASSRTTGEGQPQHF,TGCGCCAGCAGCCGAACGACAGGGGAAGGTCAGCCCCAGCATTTT
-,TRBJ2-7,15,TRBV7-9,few,CASSPSTGISYEQYF,TGTGCCAGCAGCCCTTCTACAGGGATCTCCTACGAGCAGTACTTC
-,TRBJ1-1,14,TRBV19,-,CASSIGPGNTEAFF,TGTGCCAGTAGTATAGGCCCAGGAAACACTGAAGCTTTCTTT
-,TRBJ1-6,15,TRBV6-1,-,CASSEGSVTNSPLHF,TGTGCCAGCAGTGAAGGGTCCGTGACAAATTCACCCCTCCACTTT
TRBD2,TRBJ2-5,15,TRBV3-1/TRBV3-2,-,CASSQEPSGIETQYF,TGTGCCAGCAGCCAAGAGCCTAGCGGGATAGAGACCCAGTACTTC
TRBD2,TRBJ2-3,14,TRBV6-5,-,CASITSGAADTQYF,TGTGCCAGCATTACTAGCGGGGCGGCAGATACGCAGTATTTT
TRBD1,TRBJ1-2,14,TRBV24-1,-,CATSDSNRGYGYTF,TGTGCCACCAGTGATTCGAACAGGGGCTATGGCTACACCTTC